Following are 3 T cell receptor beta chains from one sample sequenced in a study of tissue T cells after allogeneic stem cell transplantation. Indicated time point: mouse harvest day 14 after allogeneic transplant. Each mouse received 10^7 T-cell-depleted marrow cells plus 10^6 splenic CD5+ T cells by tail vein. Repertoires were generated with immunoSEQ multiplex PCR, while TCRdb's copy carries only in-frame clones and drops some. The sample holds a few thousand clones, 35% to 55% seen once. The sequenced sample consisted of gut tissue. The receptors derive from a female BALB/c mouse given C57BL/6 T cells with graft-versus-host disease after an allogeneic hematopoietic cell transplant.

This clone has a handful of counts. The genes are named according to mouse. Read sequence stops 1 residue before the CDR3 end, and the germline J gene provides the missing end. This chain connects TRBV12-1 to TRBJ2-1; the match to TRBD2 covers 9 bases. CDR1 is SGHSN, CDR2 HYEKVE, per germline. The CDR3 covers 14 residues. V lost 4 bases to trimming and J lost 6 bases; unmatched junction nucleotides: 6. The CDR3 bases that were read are TGTGCCAGCTCCCCAGGACTGGGGATTGCTGAGCAGTTC. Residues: CASSPGLGIAEQF. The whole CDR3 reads CASSPGLGIAEQFF. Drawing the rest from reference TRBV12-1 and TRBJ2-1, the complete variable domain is DSGVVQSPRHIIKEKGGRSVLTCIPISGHSNVVWYQQTLGKELKFLIQHYEKVERDKGFLPSRFSVQQFDDYHSEMNMSALELEDSAMYFCASSPGLGIAEQFFGPGTRLTVL.

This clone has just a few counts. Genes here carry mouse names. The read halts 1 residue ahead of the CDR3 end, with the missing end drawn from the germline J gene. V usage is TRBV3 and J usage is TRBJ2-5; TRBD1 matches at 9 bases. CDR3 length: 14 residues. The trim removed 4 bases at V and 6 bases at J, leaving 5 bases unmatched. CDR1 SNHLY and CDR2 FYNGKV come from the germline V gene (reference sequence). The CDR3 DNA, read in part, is TGTGCCAGCAGCTATGGGACAGGGCGGGACACCCAGTAC. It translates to CASSYGTGRDTQY. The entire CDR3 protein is CASSYGTGRDTQYF. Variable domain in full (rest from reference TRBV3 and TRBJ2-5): GPKVLQIPSHQIIDMGQMVTLNCDPVSNHLYFYWYKQILGQQMEFLVNFYNGKVMEKSKLFKDQFSVERPDGSYFTLKIQPTALEDSAVYFCASSYGTGRDTQYFGPGTRLLVL.

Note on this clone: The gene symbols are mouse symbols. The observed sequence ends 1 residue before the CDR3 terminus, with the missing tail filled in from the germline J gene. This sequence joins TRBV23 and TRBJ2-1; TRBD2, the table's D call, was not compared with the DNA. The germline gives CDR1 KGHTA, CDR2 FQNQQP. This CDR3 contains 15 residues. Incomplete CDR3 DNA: TGCTCCAGCAGTCAAAGGACTGGGGGGAGTGCTGAGCAGTTC. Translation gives CSSSQRTGGSAEQF. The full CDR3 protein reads CSSSQRTGGSAEQFF.